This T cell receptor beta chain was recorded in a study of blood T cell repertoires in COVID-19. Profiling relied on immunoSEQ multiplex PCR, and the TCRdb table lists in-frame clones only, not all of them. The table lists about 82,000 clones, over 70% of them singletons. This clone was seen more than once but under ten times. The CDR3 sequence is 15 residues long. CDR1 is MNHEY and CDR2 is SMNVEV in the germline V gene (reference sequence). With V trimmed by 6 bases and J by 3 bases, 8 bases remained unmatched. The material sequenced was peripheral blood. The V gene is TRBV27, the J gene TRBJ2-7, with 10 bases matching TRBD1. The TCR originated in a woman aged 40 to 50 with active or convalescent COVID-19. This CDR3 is CASSAPGQGLYEQYF. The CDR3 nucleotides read TGTGCCAGCAGCGCGCCGGGACAGGGGCTCTACGAGCAGTACTTC.